The 2 T cell receptor beta chains below were found in one sample sequenced in a study of identical twins. MiXCR was run by TCRdb on the 5' RACE reads, yielding one entry per CDR3 protein. The sample shows 450,000 to 650,000 distinct CDR3 sequences, more than 9% of them seen only once. The sample was also reused in another study, on yellow fever vaccine responses in identical twins.

Material for sequencing was PBMCs. The receptors come from a woman between 18 and 29 years old in good health.

J is TRBJ2-5 and V is TRBV23-1, with D tentatively TRBD2 (6 bases). TRBV23-1 is reported as an ORF; its role is uncertain. V dropped 1 base and J dropped 4 bases, with 13 bases sitting between them. The CDR3 loop spans 15 amino acids. CDR3 loop: CASSQYSSGRETQYF. For the CDR3, the DNA is TGCGCCAGCAGTCAATACTCCAGCGGGCGAGAGACCCAGTACTTC.

This clonotype was picked up many times. J is TRBJ2-2 and V is TRBV12-3 or TRBV12-4; tentative D call: TRBD1 (6 bases). The CDR3 loop spans 14 amino acids. V lost 4 bases and J lost 3, with 9 bases in between. CDR3 coding DNA: TGTGCCAGCAGTTCCCAGGGGTACACCGGGGAGCTGTTTTTT. It codes for CASSSQGYTGELFF.